Listed below are T cell receptor beta chains from one sample, sequenced in a study of blood T cell repertoires in COVID-19. Sequenced by immunoSEQ multiplex PCR; TCRdb stores in-frame clones only, minus some. This table has roughly 50,000 clones, roughly nine tenths appearing once. The sample taken for sequencing was peripheral blood. All receptors derive from a woman aged 40 to 50 with active COVID-19. Both conserved end residues are part of each CDR3.

v_gene	j_gene	CDR3aa
TRBV10-3	TRBJ1-2	CAISESTLEVGRTVYGYTF
TRBV27	TRBJ1-2	CASSLYPGQEYGYTF
TRBV2	TRBJ2-2	CASSGLAGGHGGELFF
TRBV7-9	TRBJ2-5	CASSFAGLAGAETQYF
TRBV7-3	TRBJ2-2	CASSLQRGGTGELFF
TRBV2	TRBJ1-5	CASRDTGTNQPQHF
TRBV5-4	TRBJ2-6	CASSPQGPGANVLTF
TRBV7-9	TRBJ2-7	CASSPLVGQGSYEQYF
TRBV11-2	TRBJ2-2	CASSSLLKKAGGNTGELFF
TRBV3-1/TRBV3-2	TRBJ2-2	CASSQQITGELFF
TRBV6-1	TRBJ2-2	CASSELANRPAF
TRBV4-3	TRBJ2-1	CASSPQGVRGNEQFF
TRBV24-1	TRBJ1-4	CATSVQQGQFNEKLFF
TRBV5-6	TRBJ2-5	CASNNHIVDGVETQYF
TRBV5-1	TRBJ1-2	CASSTEGRRAGGYTF
TRBV5-5	TRBJ1-2	CASSFRRSVNYGYTF
TRBV5-1	TRBJ2-3	CASSVDRVTDTQYF
TRBV19	TRBJ2-1	CASSNLAGGRNEQFF
TRBV6-5	TRBJ1-6	CASSIDRGDNSPLHF
TRBV5-6	TRBJ1-4	CASSFQGVNEKLFF
TRBV6-5	TRBJ1-2	CASSYWAGADYGYTF
TRBV5-4	TRBJ2-6	CASSSADTSGANVLTF
TRBV18	TRBJ1-1	CASFDQWRGLNTEAFF
TRBV10-1	TRBJ1-1	CASSDSREETEAFF
TRBV6-5	TRBJ2-3	CASLAGGPTDTQYF
TRBV18	TRBJ2-5	CASSAGFAQETQYF
TRBV10-3	TRBJ1-1	CAISGQQRNTEAFF
TRBV19	TRBJ1-5	CASSIGGYGVEPQHF
TRBV14	TRBJ2-2	CASSQLRGTGELFF
TRBV7-2	TRBJ2-7	CASSLNPYEQYF
TRBV5-1	TRBJ1-1	CASSLGRNTEAFF
TRBV7-8	TRBJ1-1	CASSLSDRSNTEAFF
TRBV10-3	TRBJ2-7	CATGHSETEQYF
TRBV18	TRBJ2-7	CASSPVAVTSYEQYF
TRBV7-9	TRBJ1-2	CASSLGEGNYGYTF